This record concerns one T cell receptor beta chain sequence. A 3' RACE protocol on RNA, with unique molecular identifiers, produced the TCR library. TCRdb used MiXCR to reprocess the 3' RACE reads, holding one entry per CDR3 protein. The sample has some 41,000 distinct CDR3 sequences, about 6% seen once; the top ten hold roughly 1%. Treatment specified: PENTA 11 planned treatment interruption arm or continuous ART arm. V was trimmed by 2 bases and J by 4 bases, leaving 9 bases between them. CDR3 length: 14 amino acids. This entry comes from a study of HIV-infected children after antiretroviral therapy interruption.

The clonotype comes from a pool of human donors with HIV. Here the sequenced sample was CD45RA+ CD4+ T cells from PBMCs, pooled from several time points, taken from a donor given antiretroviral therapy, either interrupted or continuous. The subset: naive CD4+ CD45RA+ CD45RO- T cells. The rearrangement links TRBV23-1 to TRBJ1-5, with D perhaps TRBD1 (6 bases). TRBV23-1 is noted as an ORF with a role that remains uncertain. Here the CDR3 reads CASSQPGTNQPQHF. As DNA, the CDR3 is TGCGCCAGCAGTCAACCCGGGACAAATCAGCCCCAGCATTTT.